These 30 T cell receptor beta chains share one sample of origin, sequenced in a study of T cell changes during pregnancy in multiple sclerosis. Clones were read by immunoSEQ multiplex PCR, and TCRdb kept only the in-frame ones, dropping some. Of some 74,000 clones in the sample, 92% were seen once. The sample in question was peripheral blood, obtained before pregnancy. The source is a female donor with multiple sclerosis, enrolled in a pregnancy study.

V gene TRBV5-1 combines with J gene TRBJ2-3; 7 bases align to TRBD1. CDR3 length: 14 amino acids. Per germline, CDR1 SGHRS and CDR2 YFSETQ. Trimming removed 0 bases from V and 3 bases from J; junction bases left unmatched: 1. CDR3 in DNA: TGCGCCAGCAGCTTGGCCAGGGGGACAGATACGCAGTATTTT. Its translation is CASSLARGTDTQYF.

This CDR3 is CASSHQGGNEQFF. The CDR3 coding sequence is TGTGCCAGCAGCCACCAGGGAGGGAATGAGCAGTTCTTC. The chain recombines TRBV4-2 with TRBJ2-1; 7 nucleotides match TRBD2. The germline CDR1 and CDR2 sequences are LGHNA and YNFKEQ. The CDR3 spans 13 residues. The V and J ends lost 3 bases and 7 bases, in that order; junction bases with no gene match: 3.

V is TRBV5-4 and J is TRBJ1-1; 8 bases agree with TRBD1. Trimming removed 4 bases from V and 2 bases from J; junction bases left unmatched: 4. The CDR3 sequence is 14 residues long. Germline CDR1 and CDR2: SGHNT and YYREEE (reference sequence). The chain's CDR3 is CASSVTGANTEAFF. CDR3 in DNA: TGTGCCAGCAGCGTGACAGGGGCTAACACTGAAGCTTTCTTT.

Written as DNA, the CDR3 is TGTGCCAGTAGTCTGCTAGCGGGTAGCTACAATGAGCAGTTCTTC. Translated, it gives CASSLLAGSYNEQFF. The V and J genes are TRBV19 and TRBJ2-1, with 8 nucleotides matching TRBD2. J was trimmed by 3 bases and V by 5 bases; bases with no gene match: 6. Germline CDR1 is LNHDA and CDR2 is SQIVND (reference sequence). CDR3 length equals 15 residues.

The chain links TRBV27 to TRBJ2-5; tentative D call: TRBD2 (5 bases). CDR1 and CDR2 (germline): MNHEY, SMNVEV (reference sequence). The ends were cut back, 8 bases at V and 2 bases at J, with 21 bases in the middle. This CDR3 region has 16 residues. CDR3 sequence: CASPCRLGAEQETQYF. CDR3 in DNA: TGTGCCAGCCCTTGTAGGTTGGGAGCGGAGCAAGAGACCCAGTACTTC.

The gene calls are TRBV7-9 and TRBJ2-5; TRBD1 is a possible D gene (5 bases). V lost 1 base and J lost 2, with 23 bases in between. Looked up from germline, CDR1 is SEHNR and CDR2 is FQNEAQ (reference sequence). This CDR3 has 19 amino acids. The CDR3 here is CASSLVGLSLARIQETQYF. The CDR3 region has the DNA TGTGCCAGCAGCTTAGTGGGGCTTAGTCTCGCCAGAATACAAGAGACCCAGTACTTC.

This chain connects TRBV6-5 to TRBJ2-3; possibly TRBD1 for D (5 bases). V lost 7 bases, J lost 0 bases, and 14 bases lay in between. This CDR3 region has 15 residues. The germline gives CDR1 MNHEY, CDR2 SVGAGI. The CDR3 DNA reads TGTGCCAGCACCAAACAAGGGGCTAGCACAGATACGCAGTATTTT. Translation gives CASTKQGASTDTQYF.

The genes are TRBV10-2 and TRBJ2-4, with 9 bases lining up with TRBD2. This CDR3 spans 17 amino acids. Germline V gene data show CDR1 as WSHSY and CDR2 as SAAADI. V shed 6 bases and J 7 bases; nucleotides not matched to a gene: 16. The CDR3 sequence is CASRTLAGAGGGNIQYF. In DNA, the CDR3 is TGCGCCAGCAGGACCTTAGCGGGAGCAGGGGGGGGGAACATTCAGTACTTC.

The rearrangement uses TRBV19 and TRBJ2-3; 7 bases match TRBD1. Germline V gene data show CDR1 as LNHDA and CDR2 as SQIVND (reference sequence). The CDR3 runs 13 residues. The V gene end was trimmed by 6 bases and the J gene end by 6 bases; junction bases not matched to a gene: 6. CDR3 nucleotides: TGTGCCAGTAGCGAGGGGGCAGGGGATACGCAGTATTTT. Amino acid sequence: CASSEGAGDTQYF.

This clone turned up a few times. For the CDR3, the DNA is TGTGCCAGCAGCCAAGATGGGCAGGGTGTGGTTGGCTACACCTTC. Its protein is CASSQDGQGVVGYTF. This chain links TRBV4-2 with TRBJ1-2; tentative D call: TRBD1 (5 bases). Trimming cost V 0 bases and J 7 bases, with 15 bases left between them. Germline CDR1 and CDR2: LGHNA and YNFKEQ. The CDR3 runs 15 residues.

The chain employs TRBV4-3 and TRBJ1-2, with D tentatively TRBD1 (5 bases). The germline V and J ends were trimmed by 0 bases and 3 bases, with 8 bases remaining between them. The CDR3 loop spans 14 amino acids. Per the germline V gene, CDR1 is LGHNA and CDR2 is YSLEER. The CDR3 bases are TGCGCCAGCAGCCAAGAATCCAGGGACTATGGCTACACCTTC. Residues: CASSQESRDYGYTF.

The chain employs TRBV19 and TRBJ1-4; 7 bases map to TRBD1. From germline, CDR1 is LNHDA and CDR2 SQIVND (reference sequence). The CDR3 extends over 16 amino acids. With 4 bases clipped from V and 3 bases from J, the junction kept 8 bases outside the gene matches. The DNA of the CDR3 is TGTGCCAGTAGTACGGGAGGGACAGTCTCTAATGAAAAACTGTTTTTT. It encodes CASSTGGTVSNEKLFF.

The V gene is TRBV28, the J gene TRBJ2-4; no clear D gene. The CDR3 length is 14 residues. Germline CDR1 and CDR2: MDHEN and SYDVKM. V was trimmed by 4 bases and J by 0 bases, leaving 7 bases between them. As DNA, the CDR3 is TGTGCCAGCAGTTCGGGTTTAGCCAAAAACATTCAGTACTTC. It codes for CASSSGLAKNIQYF.

V gene TRBV5-6 combines with J gene TRBJ1-1, with D unclear. The CDR3 loop spans 16 amino acids. Germline assignment: CDR1 SGHDT and CDR2 YYEEEE. V was trimmed by 1 base and J by 0 bases, leaving 13 bases between them. The CDR3, as DNA: TGTGCCAGCAGCTTGTTAGGTGGAGATATGAACACTGAAGCTTTCTTT. This sequence encodes CASSLLGGDMNTEAFF.

This chain connects TRBV2 to TRBJ2-2, with a possible D match to TRBD1 (6 bases). The CDR3 has 14 amino acids. Germline V lookup: CDR1 SNHLY, CDR2 FYNNEI. With 5 bases removed from V and 4 bases from J, the gap between germline ends came to 11 bases. In nucleotides, the CDR3 is TGTGCCAGCAGTCCGCGGACAGTCACCGGGGAGCTGTTTTTT. The encoded protein is CASSPRTVTGELFF.

The chain employs TRBV4-2 and TRBJ2-1, with TRBD2 identical over 8 bases. The junction had 19 bases not matched to a gene; V was cut back by 1 base and J by 5 bases. The CDR3 covers 20 residues. Per the germline V gene, CDR1 is LGHNA and CDR2 is YNFKEQ. The CDR3 protein is CASSQANEAASPSGHNEQFF. The DNA for the CDR3 is TGTGCCAGCAGCCAAGCGAATGAGGCCGCATCGCCTAGCGGGCACAATGAGCAGTTCTTC.

This rearrangement joins TRBV18 to TRBJ1-3; TRBD1 agrees at 8 bases. Germline V gives CDR1 KGHSH, CDR2 LQKENI. There are 17 residues in the CDR3. V trimming: 2 bases; J trimming: 0 bases; junction bases outside the gene matches: 6. CDR3 protein: CASSPVQGESSGNTIYF. CDR3 in DNA: TGTGCCAGCTCACCAGTACAGGGGGAGAGCTCTGGAAACACCATATATTTT.

This clone was seen just once. This chain links TRBV6-1 with TRBJ2-1, with D possibly being TRBD2 (7 bases). Per germline, CDR1 MNHNS and CDR2 SASEGT. The CDR3 extends over 12 amino acids. Trimming pared 8 bases from V and 9 bases from J, leaving 14 bases between. The CDR3 here is CASARGGGEQFF. The CDR3 region has the DNA TGTGCCAGCGCGAGAGGGGGGGGTGAGCAGTTCTTC.

The rearrangement joins TRBV9 to TRBJ2-2; 8 bases map to TRBD2. The CDR3 has 15 amino acids. After removal of 6 bases from V and 4 bases from J, the junction contained 8 bases not matched to a gene. Germline V gene lookup returns CDR1 SGDLS and CDR2 YYNGEE. CDR3 nucleotide sequence: TGTGCCAGCACCCCAGCGGGAGAGGTCACCGGGGAGCTGTTTTTT. Amino acid sequence: CASTPAGEVTGELFF.

The rearrangement uses TRBV9 and TRBJ2-6; D not certain. Trimming cost V 4 bases and J 0 bases, with 8 bases left between them. From germline, CDR1 is SGDLS and CDR2 YYNGEE. CDR3 length equals 15 residues. CDR3 sequence: CASSFTASGANVLTF. The CDR3 bases are TGTGCCAGCAGCTTTACAGCCTCTGGGGCCAACGTCCTGACTTTC.

The V and J genes are TRBV5-6 and TRBJ2-3; 10 nucleotides align to TRBD1. With V trimmed by 3 bases and J by 0 bases, 4 bases remained unmatched. Germline lookup yields CDR1 SGHDT and CDR2 YYEEEE. This CDR3 contains 16 residues. CDR3 protein: CASSYGTGASTDTQYF. The CDR3 region has the DNA TGTGCCAGCAGCTACGGGACAGGGGCTAGCACAGATACGCAGTATTTT.

The chain combines TRBV6-6 with TRBJ1-3, with D unclear. Germline V gene data show CDR1 as MNHNY and CDR2 as SVGAGI (reference sequence). Trimming took off 0 bases at V and 3 bases at J, with 6 bases between the two ends. CDR3 length equals 14 residues. The CDR3, as DNA: TGTGCCAGCAGTTACTCAGGAGGTGGAAACACCATATATTTT. Its translation: CASSYSGGGNTIYF.

The V and J genes are TRBV29-1 and TRBJ2-1; no clear D. Per germline, CDR1 SQVTM and CDR2 ANQGSEA. The CDR3 sequence is 10 residues long. With 5 bases removed from V and 12 bases from J, the gap between germline ends came to 11 bases. The CDR3 coding sequence is TGCAGCGTTAGTTACGGGTGGCAGTTCTTC. It is translated as CSVSYGWQFF.

V and J are TRBV28 and TRBJ2-7; the D is unclear. V dropped 6 bases and J dropped 3 bases, with 6 bases sitting between them. The germline V gene encodes CDR1 MDHEN and CDR2 SYDVKM. CDR3 length: 11 amino acids. The CDR3 reads CASSLRYEQYF. In DNA form, the CDR3 reads TGTGCCAGCAGCCTTCGCTACGAGCAGTACTTC.

V and J are TRBV6-1 and TRBJ1-5, with D possibly being TRBD1 (6 bases). Germline loops: CDR1 MNHNS, CDR2 SASEGT. This CDR3 contains 15 residues. V was cut by 0 bases and J by 9 bases, with 15 bases left in between. CDR3 region: CASSEAETGSVPQHF. In DNA, the CDR3 is TGTGCCAGCAGTGAAGCTGAGACAGGCTCAGTGCCCCAGCATTTT.

The chain recombines TRBV18 with TRBJ1-5; D is unclear. Germline V gene data show CDR1 as KGHSH and CDR2 as LQKENI. The CDR3 is 13 residues long. The V end was cut by 6 bases, the J end by 8 bases, with 14 bases between. The CDR3 reads CASSPTRGEPQHF. The CDR3 DNA sequence: TGTGCCAGCTCCCCGACACGCGGGGAGCCCCAGCATTTT. Full variable domain (rest looked up from reference TRBV18 and TRBJ1-5): NAGVMQNPRHLVRRRGQEARLRCSPMKGHSHVYWYRQLPEEGLKFMVYLQKENIIDESGMPKERFSAEFPKEGPSILRIQQVVRGDSAAYFCASSPTRGEPQHFGDGTRLSIL.

The chain employs TRBV11-2 and TRBJ2-7; TRBD1 matches 9 bases. CDR3 length equals 15 residues. Germline CDR1 is SGHAT and CDR2 is FQNNGV. The V segment lost 2 bases and the J segment 5 bases; nucleotides outside the gene matches: 7. The CDR3 DNA sequence: TGTGCCAGCAGCTTATCCGGGACAGGGTACAACGAGCAGTACTTC. Amino acids: CASSLSGTGYNEQYF.

The rearrangement links TRBV11-3 to TRBJ2-7; 7 bases agree with TRBD2. The CDR3 consists of 17 residues. Germline trimming cut 0 bases from V and 2 bases from J; bases unmatched to any gene: 10. The V gene's germline CDR1 is SGHNT and CDR2 YENEEA. Written as DNA, the CDR3 is TGTGCCAGCAGCTTAGATCTGGCGGGAGCAGTCACCTACGAGCAGTACTTC. Residues: CASSLDLAGAVTYEQYF. The complete variable domain, with remaining parts taken from reference TRBV11-3 and TRBJ2-7, reads EAGVVQSPRYKIIEKKQPVAFWCNPISGHNTLYWYLQNLGQGPELLIRYENEEAVDDSQLPKDRFSAERLKGVDSTLKIQPAELGDSAVYLCASSLDLAGAVTYEQYFGPGTRLTVT.

The V gene is TRBV5-1, the J gene TRBJ1-5; perhaps TRBD1 as D (5 bases). The length of the CDR3 is 16 residues. Trimming pared 0 bases from V and 2 bases from J, leaving 12 bases between. Germline loops: CDR1 SGHRS, CDR2 YFSETQ. CDR3: CASSLGVGLGNQPQHF. The CDR3, as DNA: TGCGCCAGCAGCTTGGGTGTGGGACTCGGCAATCAGCCCCAGCATTTT.

The chain carries TRBV6-6 and TRBJ2-7; D call uncertain. Germline loops: CDR1 MNHNY, CDR2 SVGAGI (reference sequence). The CDR3 consists of 15 residues. V shed 2 bases and J shed 4 bases, with 15 bases lying between them. The CDR3 is CASSYDLSLRYEQYF. In DNA form, the CDR3 reads TGTGCCAGCAGTTACGATCTGAGTCTAAGATACGAGCAGTACTTC.